A single sample is the source of the 8 T cell receptor beta chains below, sequenced in a study of Tregs in tolerant kidney transplant recipients. Sequencing used immunoSEQ multiplex PCR; TCRdb keeps in-frame clones, though not all of them. The repertoire consists of about 69,000 clones, with roughly 89% occurring once and the leading ten covering approximately 0.4%. Sample: CD4+ T cells from blood, taken before the transplant. These receptors all come from a human donor who received a combined kidney and bone marrow transplant.

The chain recombines TRBV6-6 with TRBJ2-1; D perhaps matches TRBD1 (5 bases). V was cut by 6 bases and J by 1 base, with 10 bases left in between. The CDR3 runs 14 residues. Germline V gene sequence: CDR1 MNHNY, CDR2 SVGAGI (reference sequence). The CDR3 protein is CASRTGASYNEQFF. The CDR3 nucleotides read TGTGCCAGCAGAACTGGGGCGTCCTACAATGAGCAGTTCTTC.

The V call is TRBV30, the J call TRBJ2-2; 9 bases agree with TRBD1. The CDR3 covers 18 residues. Looked up from germline, CDR1 is GTSNPN and CDR2 is SVGIG (reference sequence). J gave up 4 bases and V 2 bases, and 14 bases lay outside the gene matches. The CDR3 nucleotides read TGTGCCTGGAGTAAAATCGCCAGGGACAGGGTCATCACCGGGGAGCTGTTTTTT. Translated, it gives CAWSKIARDRVITGELFF.

The chain joins TRBV11-2 to TRBJ2-1, with D possibly TRBD2 on 6 matching bases. There are 16 residues in the CDR3. Germline CDR1 reads SGHAT; CDR2 reads FQNNGV. The germline V and J ends were trimmed by 5 bases and 4 bases, with 18 bases remaining between them. CDR3 bases: TGTGCCAGCAGCCCTCCGAGACTAGGATTGTACAATGAGCAGTTCTTC. This gives the protein CASSPPRLGLYNEQFF.

This clone showed up just once. The V and J genes are TRBV19 and TRBJ2-7; 9 nucleotides line up with TRBD1. V dropped 4 bases and J dropped 6; count of bases not matched to a gene: 7. Germline CDR1 LNHDA, CDR2 SQIVND (reference sequence). This CDR3 comprises 14 residues. In nucleotides, the CDR3 is TGTGCCAGTAGTACCGGGACAGGGTACGGCGAGCAGTACTTC. This encodes CASSTGTGYGEQYF.

This rearrangement joins TRBV18 to TRBJ2-1; 14 bases are a match to TRBD2. The CDR3 totals 20 residues. The trim removed 3 bases at V and 1 base at J, leaving 11 bases unmatched. Germline V gives CDR1 KGHSH, CDR2 LQKENI. CDR3 nucleotide sequence: TGTGCCAGCTCACCGAAGGGACTAGCGGGAGCGACCCTATCCTACAATGAGCAGTTCTTC. This sequence encodes CASSPKGLAGATLSYNEQFF.

This clone was seen only once. The chain carries TRBV2 and TRBJ2-1; no definite D call. V lost 7 bases, J lost 8 bases, and 15 bases lay in between. Germline lookup yields CDR1 SNHLY and CDR2 FYNNEI. This CDR3 is built from 13 residues. CDR3 nucleotide sequence: TGTGCCAGCAATTTCGCTGGCGGCGATGAGCAGTTCTTC. Translated: CASNFAGGDEQFF.

This chain connects TRBV28 to TRBJ2-1, with a tentative D call TRBD1 (6 bases). Germline CDR1 is MDHEN and CDR2 is SYDVKM. This CDR3 is built from 14 residues. The V end lost 6 bases, the J end lost 7 bases, and 16 bases lay between the germline ends. This CDR3 is CASSSGQNPNEQFF. In DNA form, the CDR3 reads TGTGCCAGCAGCTCAGGACAGAACCCTAATGAGCAGTTCTTC.

This chain uses TRBV6-1 with TRBJ2-7, with D perhaps TRBD1 (5 bases). The length of the CDR3 is 12 residues. The V gene's germline CDR1 is MNHNS and CDR2 SASEGT. V was pared by 0 bases and J by 11 bases, with 11 bases between. The CDR3: CASSEAGVNEYF. CDR3 nucleotides: TGTGCCAGCAGTGAAGCAGGGGTAAACGAGTACTTC.